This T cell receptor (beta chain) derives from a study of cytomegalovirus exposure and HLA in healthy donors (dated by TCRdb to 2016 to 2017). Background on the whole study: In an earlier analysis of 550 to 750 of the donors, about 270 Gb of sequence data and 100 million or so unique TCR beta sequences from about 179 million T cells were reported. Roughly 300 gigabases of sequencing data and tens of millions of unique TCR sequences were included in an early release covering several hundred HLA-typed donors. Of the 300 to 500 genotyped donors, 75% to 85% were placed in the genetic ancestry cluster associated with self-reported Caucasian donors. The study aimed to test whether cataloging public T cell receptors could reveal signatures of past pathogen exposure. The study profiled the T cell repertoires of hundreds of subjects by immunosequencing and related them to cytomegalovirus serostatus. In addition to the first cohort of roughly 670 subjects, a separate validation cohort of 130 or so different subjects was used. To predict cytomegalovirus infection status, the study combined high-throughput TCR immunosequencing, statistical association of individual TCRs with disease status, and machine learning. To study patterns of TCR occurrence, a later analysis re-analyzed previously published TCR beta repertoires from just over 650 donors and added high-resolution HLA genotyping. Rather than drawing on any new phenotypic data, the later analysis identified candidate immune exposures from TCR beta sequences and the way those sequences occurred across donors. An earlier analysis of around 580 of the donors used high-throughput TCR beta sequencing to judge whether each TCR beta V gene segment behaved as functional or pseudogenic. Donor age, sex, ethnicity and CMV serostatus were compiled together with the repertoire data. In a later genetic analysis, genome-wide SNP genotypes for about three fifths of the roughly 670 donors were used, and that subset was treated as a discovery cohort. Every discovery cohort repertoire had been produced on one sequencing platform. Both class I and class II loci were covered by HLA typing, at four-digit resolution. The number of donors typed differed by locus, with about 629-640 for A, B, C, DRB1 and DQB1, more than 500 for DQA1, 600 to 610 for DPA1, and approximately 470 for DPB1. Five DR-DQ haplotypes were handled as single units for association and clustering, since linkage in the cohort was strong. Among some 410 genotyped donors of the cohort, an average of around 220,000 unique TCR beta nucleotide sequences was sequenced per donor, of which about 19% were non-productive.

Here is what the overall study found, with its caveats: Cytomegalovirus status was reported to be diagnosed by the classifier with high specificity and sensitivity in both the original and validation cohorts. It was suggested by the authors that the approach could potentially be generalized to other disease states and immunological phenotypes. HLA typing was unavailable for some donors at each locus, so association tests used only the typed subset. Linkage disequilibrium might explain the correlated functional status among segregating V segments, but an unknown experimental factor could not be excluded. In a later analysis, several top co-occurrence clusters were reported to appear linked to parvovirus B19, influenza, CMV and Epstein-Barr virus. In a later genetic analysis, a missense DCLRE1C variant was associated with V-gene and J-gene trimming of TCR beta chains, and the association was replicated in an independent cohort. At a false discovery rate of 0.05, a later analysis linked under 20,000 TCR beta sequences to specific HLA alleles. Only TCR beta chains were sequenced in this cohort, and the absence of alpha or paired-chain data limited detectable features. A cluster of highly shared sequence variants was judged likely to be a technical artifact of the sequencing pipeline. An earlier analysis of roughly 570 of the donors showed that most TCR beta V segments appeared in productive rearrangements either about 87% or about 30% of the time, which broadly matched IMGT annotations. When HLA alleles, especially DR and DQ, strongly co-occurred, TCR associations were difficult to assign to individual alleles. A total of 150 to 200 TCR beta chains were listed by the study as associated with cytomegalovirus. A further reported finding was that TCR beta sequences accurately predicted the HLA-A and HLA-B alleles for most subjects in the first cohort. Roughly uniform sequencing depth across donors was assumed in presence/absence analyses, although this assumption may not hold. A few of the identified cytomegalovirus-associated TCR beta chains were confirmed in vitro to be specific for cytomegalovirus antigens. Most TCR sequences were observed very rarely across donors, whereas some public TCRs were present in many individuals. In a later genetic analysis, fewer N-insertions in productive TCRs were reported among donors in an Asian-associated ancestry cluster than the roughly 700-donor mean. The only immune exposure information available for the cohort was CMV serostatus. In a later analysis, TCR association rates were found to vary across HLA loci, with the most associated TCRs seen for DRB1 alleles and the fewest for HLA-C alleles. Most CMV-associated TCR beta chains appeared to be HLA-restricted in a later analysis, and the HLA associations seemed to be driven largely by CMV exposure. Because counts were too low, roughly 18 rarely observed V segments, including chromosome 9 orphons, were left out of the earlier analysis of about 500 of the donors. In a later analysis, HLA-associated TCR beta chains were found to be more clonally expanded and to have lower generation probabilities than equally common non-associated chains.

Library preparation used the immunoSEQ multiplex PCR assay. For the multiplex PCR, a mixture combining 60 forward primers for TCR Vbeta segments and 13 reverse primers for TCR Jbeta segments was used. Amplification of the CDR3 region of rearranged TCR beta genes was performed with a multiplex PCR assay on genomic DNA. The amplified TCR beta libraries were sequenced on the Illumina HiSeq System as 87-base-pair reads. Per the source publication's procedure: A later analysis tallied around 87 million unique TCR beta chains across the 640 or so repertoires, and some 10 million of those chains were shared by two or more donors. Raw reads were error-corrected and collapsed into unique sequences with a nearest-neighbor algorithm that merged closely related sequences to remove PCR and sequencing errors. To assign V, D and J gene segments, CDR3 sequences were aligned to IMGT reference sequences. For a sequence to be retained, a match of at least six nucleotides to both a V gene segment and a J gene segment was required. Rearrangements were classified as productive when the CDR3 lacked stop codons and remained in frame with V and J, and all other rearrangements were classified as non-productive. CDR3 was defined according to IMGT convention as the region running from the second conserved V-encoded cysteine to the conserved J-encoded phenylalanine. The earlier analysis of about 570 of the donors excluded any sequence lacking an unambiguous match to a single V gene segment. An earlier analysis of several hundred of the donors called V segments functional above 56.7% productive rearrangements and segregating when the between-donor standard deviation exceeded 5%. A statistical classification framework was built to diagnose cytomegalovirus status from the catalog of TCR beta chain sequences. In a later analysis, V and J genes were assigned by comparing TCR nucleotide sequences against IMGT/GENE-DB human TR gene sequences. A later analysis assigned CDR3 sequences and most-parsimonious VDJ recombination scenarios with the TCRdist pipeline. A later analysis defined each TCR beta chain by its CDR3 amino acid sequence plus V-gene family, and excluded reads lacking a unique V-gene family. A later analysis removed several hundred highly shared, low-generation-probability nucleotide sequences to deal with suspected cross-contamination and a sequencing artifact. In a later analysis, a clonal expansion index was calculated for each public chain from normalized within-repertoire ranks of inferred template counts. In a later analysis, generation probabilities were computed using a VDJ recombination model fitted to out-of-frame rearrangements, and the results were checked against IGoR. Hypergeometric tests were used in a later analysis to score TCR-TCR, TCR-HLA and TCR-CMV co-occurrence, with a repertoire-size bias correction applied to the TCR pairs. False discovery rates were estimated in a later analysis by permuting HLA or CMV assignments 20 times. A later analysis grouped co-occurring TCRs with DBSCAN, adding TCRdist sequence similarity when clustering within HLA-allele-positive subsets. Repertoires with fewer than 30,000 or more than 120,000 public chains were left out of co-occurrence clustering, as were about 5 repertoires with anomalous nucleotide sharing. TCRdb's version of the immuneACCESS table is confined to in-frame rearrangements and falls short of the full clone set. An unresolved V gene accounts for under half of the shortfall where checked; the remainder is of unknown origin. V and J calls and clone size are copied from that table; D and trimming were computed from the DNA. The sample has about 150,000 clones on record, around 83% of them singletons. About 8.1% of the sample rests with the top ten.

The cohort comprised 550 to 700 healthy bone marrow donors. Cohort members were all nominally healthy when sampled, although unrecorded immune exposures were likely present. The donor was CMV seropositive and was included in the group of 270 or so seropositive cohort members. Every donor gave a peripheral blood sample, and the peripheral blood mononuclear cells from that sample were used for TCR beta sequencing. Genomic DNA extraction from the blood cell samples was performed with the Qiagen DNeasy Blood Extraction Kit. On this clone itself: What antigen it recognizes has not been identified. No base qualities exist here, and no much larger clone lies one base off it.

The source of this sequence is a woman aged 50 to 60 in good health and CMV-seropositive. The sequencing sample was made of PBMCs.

The bases are TGTGCCAGCTCACCCCCCTCGGCGGCTAGCACTGAAGCTTTCTTT. It translates to CASSPPSAASTEAFF. This chain joins TRBV18 to TRBJ1-1; no D segment can be confidently identified. CDR1 and CDR2 are drawn from the germline V gene: KGHSH, LQKENI. The V and J ends are trimmed by 3 bases and 4 bases, leaving 15 bases between them. There are 15 amino acids in the CDR3, from cysteine to phenylalanine inclusive. Of the read, only the CDR3 DNA is kept; its 45 bases are in frame from base 1.